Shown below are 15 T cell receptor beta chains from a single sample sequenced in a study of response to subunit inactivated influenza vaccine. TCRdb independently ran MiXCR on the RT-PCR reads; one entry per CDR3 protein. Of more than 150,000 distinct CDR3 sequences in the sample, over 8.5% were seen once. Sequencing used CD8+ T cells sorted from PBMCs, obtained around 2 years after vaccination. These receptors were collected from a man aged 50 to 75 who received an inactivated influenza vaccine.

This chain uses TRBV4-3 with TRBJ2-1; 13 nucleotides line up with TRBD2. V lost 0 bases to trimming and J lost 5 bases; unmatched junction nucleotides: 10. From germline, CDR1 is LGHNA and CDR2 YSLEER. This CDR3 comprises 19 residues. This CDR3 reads CASSQDLTSGRSFDNEQFF. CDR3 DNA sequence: TGCGCCAGCAGCCAAGATCTGACTAGCGGGAGGTCGTTCGACAATGAGCAGTTCTTC.

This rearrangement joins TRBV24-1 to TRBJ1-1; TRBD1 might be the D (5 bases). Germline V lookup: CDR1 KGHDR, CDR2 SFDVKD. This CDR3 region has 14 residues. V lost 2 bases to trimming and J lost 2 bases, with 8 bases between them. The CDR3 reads CATSDSQGNTEAFF. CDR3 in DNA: TGTGCCACCAGTGATTCGCAGGGAAACACTGAAGCTTTCTTT.

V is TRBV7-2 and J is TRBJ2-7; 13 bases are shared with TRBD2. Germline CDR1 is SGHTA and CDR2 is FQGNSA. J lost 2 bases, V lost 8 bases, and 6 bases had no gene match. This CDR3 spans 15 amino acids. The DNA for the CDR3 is TGTGCCAGCCGGCCCGGACTAGCGGGAGCCTACGAGCAGTACTTC. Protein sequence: CASRPGLAGAYEQYF.

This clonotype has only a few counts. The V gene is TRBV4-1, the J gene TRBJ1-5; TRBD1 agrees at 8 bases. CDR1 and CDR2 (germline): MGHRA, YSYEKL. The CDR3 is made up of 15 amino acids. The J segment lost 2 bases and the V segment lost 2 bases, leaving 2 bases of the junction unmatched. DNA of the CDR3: TGCGCCAGCAGCCAAACGGGACAGGGCAATCAGCCCCAGCATTTT. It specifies CASSQTGQGNQPQHF.

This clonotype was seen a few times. In DNA, the CDR3 is TGTGCCAGCAGTTTCACAGGCTCCTACAATGAGCAGTTCTTC. It translates to CASSFTGSYNEQFF. The rearrangement links TRBV12-3 or TRBV12-4 to TRBJ2-1; TRBD1 is a possible D gene (5 bases). V shed 3 bases and J shed 0 bases, with 6 bases lying between them. This CDR3 comprises 14 residues.

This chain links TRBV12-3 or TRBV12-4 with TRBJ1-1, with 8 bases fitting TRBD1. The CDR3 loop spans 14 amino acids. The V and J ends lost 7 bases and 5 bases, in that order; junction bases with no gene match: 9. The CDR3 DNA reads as TGTGCCAGCACCCACACAGGGGGAAAAACTGAAGCTTTCTTT. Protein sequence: CASTHTGGKTEAFF.

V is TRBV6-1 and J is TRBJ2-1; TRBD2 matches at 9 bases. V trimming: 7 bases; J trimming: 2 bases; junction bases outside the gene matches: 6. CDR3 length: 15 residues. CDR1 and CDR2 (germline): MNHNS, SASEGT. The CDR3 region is CASTPAGGPYNEQFF. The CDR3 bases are TGTGCCAGCACCCCAGCGGGGGGTCCCTACAATGAGCAGTTCTTC.

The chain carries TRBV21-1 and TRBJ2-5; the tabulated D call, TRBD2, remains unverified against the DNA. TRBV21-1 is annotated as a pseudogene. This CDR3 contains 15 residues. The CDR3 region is CASSTRASGSETQYF. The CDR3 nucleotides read TGTGCCAGCAGCACCCGGGCTAGCGGGAGCGAGACCCAGTACTTC.

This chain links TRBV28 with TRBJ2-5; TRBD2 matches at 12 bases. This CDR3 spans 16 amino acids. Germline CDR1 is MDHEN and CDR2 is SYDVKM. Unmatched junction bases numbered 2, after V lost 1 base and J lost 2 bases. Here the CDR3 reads CASSLSSGRGQETQYF. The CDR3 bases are TGTGCCAGCAGTTTATCTAGCGGGAGGGGACAAGAGACCCAGTACTTC. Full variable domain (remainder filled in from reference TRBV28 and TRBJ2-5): DVKVTQSSRYLVKRTGEKVFLECVQDMDHENMFWYRQDPGLGLRLIYFSYDVKMKEKGDIPEGYSVSREKKERFSLILESASTNQTSMYLCASSLSSGRGQETQYFGPGTRLLVL.

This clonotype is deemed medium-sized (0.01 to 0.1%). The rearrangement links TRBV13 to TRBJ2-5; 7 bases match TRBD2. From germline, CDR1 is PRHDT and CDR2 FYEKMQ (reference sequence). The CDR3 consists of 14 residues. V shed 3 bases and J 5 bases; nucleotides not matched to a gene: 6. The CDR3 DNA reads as TGTGCCAGCAGCTTTCGCGGGGAGGGGGAGACCCAGTACTTC. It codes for CASSFRGEGETQYF.

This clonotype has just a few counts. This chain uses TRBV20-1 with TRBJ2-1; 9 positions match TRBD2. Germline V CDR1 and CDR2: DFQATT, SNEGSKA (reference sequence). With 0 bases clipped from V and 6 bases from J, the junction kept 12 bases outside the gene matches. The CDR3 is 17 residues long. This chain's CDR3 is CSARDTRLAGDFNEQFF. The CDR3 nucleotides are TGCAGTGCTAGAGACACAAGATTAGCGGGAGATTTCAATGAGCAGTTCTTC.

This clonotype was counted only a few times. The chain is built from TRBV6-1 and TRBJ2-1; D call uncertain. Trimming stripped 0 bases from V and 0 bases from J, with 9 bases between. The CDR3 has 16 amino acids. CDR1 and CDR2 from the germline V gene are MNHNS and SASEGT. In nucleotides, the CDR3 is TGTGCCAGCAGTGAAGCCCCAAGAAGCTCCTACAATGAGCAGTTCTTC. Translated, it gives CASSEAPRSSYNEQFF.

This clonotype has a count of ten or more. CDR3 coding DNA: TGTGCCAGCAGTGGTGGGAGCGGGGAGCTGTTTTTT. It codes for CASSGGSGELFF. The chain carries TRBV12-3 or TRBV12-4 and TRBJ2-2, with D possibly matching TRBD2 (5 bases). V lost 5 bases and J lost 7, with 8 bases in between. The CDR3 is 12 amino acids.

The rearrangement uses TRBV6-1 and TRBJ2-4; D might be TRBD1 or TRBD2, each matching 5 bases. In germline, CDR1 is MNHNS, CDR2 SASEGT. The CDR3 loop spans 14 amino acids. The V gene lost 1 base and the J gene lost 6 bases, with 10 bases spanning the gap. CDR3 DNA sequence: TGTGCCAGCAGTGAAGTTGGGACGGTAAACATTCAGTACTTC. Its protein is CASSEVGTVNIQYF.

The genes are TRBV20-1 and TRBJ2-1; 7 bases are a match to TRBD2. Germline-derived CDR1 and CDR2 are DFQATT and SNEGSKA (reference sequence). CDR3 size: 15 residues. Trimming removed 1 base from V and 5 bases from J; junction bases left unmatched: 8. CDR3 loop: CSARGRGNPDNEQFF. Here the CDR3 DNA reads TGCAGTGCTAGAGGGCGGGGGAATCCGGACAATGAGCAGTTCTTC.